Each of the 2 T cell receptor beta chains below was sequenced from the same sample in a study of cytomegalovirus exposure and HLA in healthy donors. The PCR employed 60 Vbeta primers together with 13 Jbeta primers. Repertoires were generated with immunoSEQ multiplex PCR, while TCRdb's copy carries only in-frame clones and drops some. The repertoire holds 140,000 to 150,000 clones, with around 75% as singletons. The specimen sequenced was PBMCs. These receptors originate from a woman younger than 35 in good health and CMV-seronegative.

The chain uses TRBV4-3 and TRBJ1-6; TRBD1 might be the D (6 bases). The CDR3 has 16 residues. Trimming removed 4 bases at V and 11 bases at J, with 21 bases between. In germline, CDR1 is LGHNA, CDR2 YSLEER. The CDR3 loop is CASSRSLAGVKAPLHF. CDR3 sequence (DNA): TGCGCCAGCAGCCGTAGTCTGGCAGGGGTTAAGGCACCCCTCCACTTT.

This clone has more than one count but fewer than ten. The rearrangement joins TRBV18 to TRBJ2-1, with D possibly being TRBD2 (6 bases). The V end was cut by 3 bases, the J end by 1 base, with 10 bases between. Germline V CDR1 and CDR2: KGHSH, LQKENI. This CDR3 has 15 amino acids. CDR3 DNA sequence: TGTGCCAGCTCACCGGGACTCTTGTCCTACAATGAGCAGTTCTTC. This codes for CASSPGLLSYNEQFF.